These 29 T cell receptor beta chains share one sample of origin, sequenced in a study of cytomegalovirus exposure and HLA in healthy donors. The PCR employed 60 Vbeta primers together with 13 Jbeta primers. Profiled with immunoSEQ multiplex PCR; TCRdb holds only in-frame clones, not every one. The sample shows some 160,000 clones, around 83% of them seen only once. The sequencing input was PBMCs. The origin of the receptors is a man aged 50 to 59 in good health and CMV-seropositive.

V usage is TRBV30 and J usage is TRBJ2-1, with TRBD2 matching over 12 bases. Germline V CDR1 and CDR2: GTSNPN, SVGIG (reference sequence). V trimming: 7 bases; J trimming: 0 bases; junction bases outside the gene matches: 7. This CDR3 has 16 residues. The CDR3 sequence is CAFILAGGSSYNEQFF. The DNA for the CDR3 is TGTGCCTTTATACTAGCGGGGGGTAGCTCCTACAATGAGCAGTTCTTC.

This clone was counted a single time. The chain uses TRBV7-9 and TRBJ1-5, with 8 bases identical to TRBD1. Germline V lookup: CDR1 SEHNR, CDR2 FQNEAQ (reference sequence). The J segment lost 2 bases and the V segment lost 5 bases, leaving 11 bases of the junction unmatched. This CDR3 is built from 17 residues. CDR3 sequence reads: CASSGPSGGAGNQPQHF. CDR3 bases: TGTGCCAGCAGCGGGCCTTCAGGGGGCGCGGGCAATCAGCCCCAGCATTTT. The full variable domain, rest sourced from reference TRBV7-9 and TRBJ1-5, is DTGVSQNPRHKITKRGQNVTFRCDPISEHNRLYWYRQTLGQGPEFLTYFQNEAQLEKSRLLSDRFSAERPKGSFSTLEIQRTEQGDSAMYLCASSGPSGGAGNQPQHFGDGTRLSIL.

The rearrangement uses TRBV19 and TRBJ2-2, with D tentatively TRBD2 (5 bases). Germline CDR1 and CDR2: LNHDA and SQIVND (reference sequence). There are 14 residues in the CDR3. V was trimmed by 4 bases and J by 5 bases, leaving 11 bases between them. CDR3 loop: CASSRPPGTGELFF. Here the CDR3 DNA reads TGTGCCAGTAGTAGGCCCCCGGGGACCGGGGAGCTGTTTTTT.

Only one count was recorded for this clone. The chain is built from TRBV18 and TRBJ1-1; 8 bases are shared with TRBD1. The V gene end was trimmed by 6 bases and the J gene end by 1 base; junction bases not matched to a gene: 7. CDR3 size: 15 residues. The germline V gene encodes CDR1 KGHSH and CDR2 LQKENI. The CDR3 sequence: CASSDRQGSNTEAFF. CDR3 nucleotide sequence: TGTGCCAGCTCGGATCGACAGGGGTCGAACACTGAAGCTTTCTTT.

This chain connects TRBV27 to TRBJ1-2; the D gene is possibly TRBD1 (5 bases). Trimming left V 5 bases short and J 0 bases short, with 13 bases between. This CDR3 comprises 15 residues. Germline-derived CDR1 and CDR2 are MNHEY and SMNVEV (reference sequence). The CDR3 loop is CASSKTGTPNYGYTF. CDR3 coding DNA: TGTGCCAGCAGTAAAACGGGGACTCCTAACTATGGCTACACCTTC.

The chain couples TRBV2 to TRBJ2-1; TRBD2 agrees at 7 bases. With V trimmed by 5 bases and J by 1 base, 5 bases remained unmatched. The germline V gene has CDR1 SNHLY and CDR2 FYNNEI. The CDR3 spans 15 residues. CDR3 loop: CASSSGTDSYNEQFF. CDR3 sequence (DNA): TGTGCCAGCAGTAGCGGGACTGATTCCTACAATGAGCAGTTCTTC. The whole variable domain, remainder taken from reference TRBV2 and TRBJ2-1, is EPEVTQTPSHQVTQMGQEVILRCVPISNHLYFYWYRQILGQKVEFLVSFYNNEISEKSEIFDDQFSVERPDGSNFTLKIRSTKLEDSAMYFCASSSGTDSYNEQFFGPGTRLTVL.

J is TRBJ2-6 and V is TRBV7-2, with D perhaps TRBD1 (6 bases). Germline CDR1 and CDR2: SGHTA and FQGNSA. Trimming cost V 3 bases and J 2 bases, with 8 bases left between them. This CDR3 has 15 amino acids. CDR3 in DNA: TGTGCCAGCAGCTTTCAGGGGACTGGGGCCAACGTCCTGACTTTC. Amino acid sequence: CASSFQGTGANVLTF.

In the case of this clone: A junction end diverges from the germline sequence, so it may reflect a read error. The DNA for the CDR3 is TGTTCCAGCAGCCGGGACTATACGCAGTATTTT. It yields the protein CSSSRDYTQYF. The chain employs TRBV7-9 and TRBJ2-3; D might be TRBD2 (6 bases). This CDR3 has 11 residues. CDR1 is SEHNR, CDR2 FQNEAQ, per germline (reference sequence).

The CDR3 here is CASSVREFDSPLHF. CDR3 in DNA: TGTGCCAGCAGTGTGAGGGAATTTGATTCACCCCTCCACTTT. The rearrangement joins TRBV6-5 to TRBJ1-6, with no clear D. V was pared by 5 bases and J by 8 bases, with 13 bases between. CDR3 length: 14 residues. Germline lookup yields CDR1 MNHEY and CDR2 SVGAGI.

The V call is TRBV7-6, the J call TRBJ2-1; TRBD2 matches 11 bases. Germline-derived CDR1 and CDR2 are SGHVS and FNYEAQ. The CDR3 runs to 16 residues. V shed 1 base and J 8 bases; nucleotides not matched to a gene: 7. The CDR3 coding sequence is TGTGCCAGCAGCTTAGGGTCTAGACTAGCGGGGCATGAGCAGTTCTTC. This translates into CASSLGSRLAGHEQFF.

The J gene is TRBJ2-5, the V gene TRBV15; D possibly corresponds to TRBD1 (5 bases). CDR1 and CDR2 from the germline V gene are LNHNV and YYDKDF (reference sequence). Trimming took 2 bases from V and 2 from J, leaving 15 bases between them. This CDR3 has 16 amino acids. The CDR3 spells CATSRPLGRDQETQYF. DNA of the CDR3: TGTGCCACCAGCAGACCATTGGGCAGGGATCAAGAGACCCAGTACTTC.

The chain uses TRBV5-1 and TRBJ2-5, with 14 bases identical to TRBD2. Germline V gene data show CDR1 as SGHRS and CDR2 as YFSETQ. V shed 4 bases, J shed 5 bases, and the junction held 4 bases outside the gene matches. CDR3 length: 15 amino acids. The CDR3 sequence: CASSPWTSGGETQYF. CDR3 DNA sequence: TGCGCCAGCAGCCCGTGGACTAGCGGGGGGGAGACCCAGTACTTC.

CDR3 sequence reads: CASSYSGLAGLKQFF. The CDR3 nucleotides are TGTGCCAGCAGTTACTCGGGACTAGCCGGGCTCAAGCAGTTCTTC. V gene TRBV6-5 combines with J gene TRBJ2-1, with 9 bases identical to TRBD2. The germline V gene has CDR1 MNHEY and CDR2 SVGAGI. V was clipped by 0 bases and J by 11 bases; unmatched bases: 8. The CDR3 has 15 residues.

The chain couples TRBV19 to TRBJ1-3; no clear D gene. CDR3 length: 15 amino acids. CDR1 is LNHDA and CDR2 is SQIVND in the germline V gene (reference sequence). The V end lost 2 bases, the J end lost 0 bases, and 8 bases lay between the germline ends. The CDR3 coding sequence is TGTGCCAGTAGTATATCGGTCCGCTCTGGAAACACCATATATTTT. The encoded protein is CASSISVRSGNTIYF.

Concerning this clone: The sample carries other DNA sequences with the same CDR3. The CDR3 sequence is CASSPGQGGETQYF. The CDR3 coding sequence is TGTGCCAGCTCACCGGGACAGGGAGGAGAGACCCAGTACTTC. This sequence joins TRBV18 and TRBJ2-5; the match to TRBD1 covers 9 bases. Germline values: CDR1 KGHSH, CDR2 LQKENI. The ends lost 3 bases at V and 4 bases at J; junction bases unmatched: 3. This CDR3 comprises 14 residues.

The CDR3 region has the DNA TGCGCCAGCAGCTCAGGGTCAGTAGGGACTAGCAGAAACATTCAGTACTTC. It encodes CASSSGSVGTSRNIQYF. The chain has TRBV5-1 and TRBJ2-4, with TRBD2 identical over 9 bases. There are 17 residues in the CDR3. V trimming: 3 bases; J trimming: 6 bases; junction bases outside the gene matches: 13. Germline assignment: CDR1 SGHRS and CDR2 YFSETQ.

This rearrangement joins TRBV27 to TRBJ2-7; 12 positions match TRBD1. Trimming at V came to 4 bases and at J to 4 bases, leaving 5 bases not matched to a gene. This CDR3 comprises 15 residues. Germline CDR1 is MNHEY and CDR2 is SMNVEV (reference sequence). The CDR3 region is CASSSPGQGAYEQYF. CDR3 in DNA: TGTGCCAGCAGTTCACCGGGACAGGGGGCATACGAGCAGTACTTC.

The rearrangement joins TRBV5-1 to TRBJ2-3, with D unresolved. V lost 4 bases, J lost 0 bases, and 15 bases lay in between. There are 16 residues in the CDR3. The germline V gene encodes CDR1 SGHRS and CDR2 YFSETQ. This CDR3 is CASSSWSRPSTDTQYF. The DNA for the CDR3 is TGCGCCAGCAGCAGTTGGAGCCGCCCTAGCACAGATACGCAGTATTTT.

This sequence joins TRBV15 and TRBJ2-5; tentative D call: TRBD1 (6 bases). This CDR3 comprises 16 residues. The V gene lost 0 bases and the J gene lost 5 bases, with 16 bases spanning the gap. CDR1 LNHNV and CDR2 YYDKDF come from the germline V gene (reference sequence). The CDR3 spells CATSREGRGRGETQYF. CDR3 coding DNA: TGTGCCACCAGCAGAGAGGGTCGTGGCAGGGGCGAGACCCAGTACTTC. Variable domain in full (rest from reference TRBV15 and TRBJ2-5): DAMVIQNPRYQVTQFGKPVTLSCSQTLNHNVMYWYQQKSSQAPKLLFHYYDKDFNNEADTPDNFQSRRPNTSFCFLDIRSPGLGDTAMYLCATSREGRGRGETQYFGPGTRLLVL.

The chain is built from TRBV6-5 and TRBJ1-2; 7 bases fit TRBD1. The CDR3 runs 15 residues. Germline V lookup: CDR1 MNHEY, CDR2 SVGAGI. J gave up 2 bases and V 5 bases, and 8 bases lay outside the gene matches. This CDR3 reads CASSTTGVRNYGYTF. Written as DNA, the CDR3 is TGTGCCAGCAGTACTACAGGGGTCCGCAACTATGGCTACACCTTC.

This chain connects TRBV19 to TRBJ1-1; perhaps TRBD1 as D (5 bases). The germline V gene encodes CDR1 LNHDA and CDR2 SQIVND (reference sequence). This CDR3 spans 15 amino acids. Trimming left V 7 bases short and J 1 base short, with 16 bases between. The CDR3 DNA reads TGTGCCAGTACCTCCAGGGAAGTGTGGAACACTGAAGCTTTCTTT. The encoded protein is CASTSREVWNTEAFF.

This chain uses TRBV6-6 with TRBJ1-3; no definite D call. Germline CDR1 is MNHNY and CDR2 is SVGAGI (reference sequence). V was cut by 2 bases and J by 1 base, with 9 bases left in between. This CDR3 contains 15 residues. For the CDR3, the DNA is TGTGCCAGCAGTTACGGGCAGTTTTCTGGAAACACCATATATTTT. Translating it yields CASSYGQFSGNTIYF.

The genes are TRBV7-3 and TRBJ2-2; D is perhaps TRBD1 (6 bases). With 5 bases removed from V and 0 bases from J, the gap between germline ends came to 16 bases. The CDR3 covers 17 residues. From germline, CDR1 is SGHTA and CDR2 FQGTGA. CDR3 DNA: TGTGCCAGCAGCGATACAGGGAGCCGACCGAACACCGGGGAGCTGTTTTTT. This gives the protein CASSDTGSRPNTGELFF.

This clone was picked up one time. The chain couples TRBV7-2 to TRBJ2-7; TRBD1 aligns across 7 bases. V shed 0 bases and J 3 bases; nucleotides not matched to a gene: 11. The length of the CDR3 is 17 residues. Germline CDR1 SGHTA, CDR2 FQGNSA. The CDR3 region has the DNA TGTGCCAGCAGCTTAGCTGAGACAGGGTTCATCCTCTACGAGCAGTACGTC. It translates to CASSLAETGFILYEQYV.

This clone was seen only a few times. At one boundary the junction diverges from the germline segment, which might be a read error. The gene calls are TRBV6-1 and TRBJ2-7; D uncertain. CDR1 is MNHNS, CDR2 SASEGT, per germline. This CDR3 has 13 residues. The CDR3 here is CAGSMGVAYEQYF. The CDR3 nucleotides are TGTGCCGGCAGCATGGGCGTAGCCTACGAGCAGTACTTC.

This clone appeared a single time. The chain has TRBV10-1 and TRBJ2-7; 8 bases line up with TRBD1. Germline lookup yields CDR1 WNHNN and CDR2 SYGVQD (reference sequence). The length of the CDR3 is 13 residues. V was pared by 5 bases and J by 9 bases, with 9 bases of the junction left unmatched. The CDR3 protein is CASSTGTGGGQYF. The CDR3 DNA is TGCGCCAGCAGTACCGGGACAGGAGGCGGGCAGTACTTC.

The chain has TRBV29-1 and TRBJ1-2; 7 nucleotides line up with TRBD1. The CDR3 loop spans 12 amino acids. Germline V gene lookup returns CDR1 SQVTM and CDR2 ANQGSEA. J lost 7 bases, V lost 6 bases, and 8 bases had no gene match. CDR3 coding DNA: TGCAGCGTCGGGCCGGACAGGACTGGCTACACCTTC. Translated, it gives CSVGPDRTGYTF.

CDR3 region: CASSSLLAGGGDTQYF. The DNA for the CDR3 is TGTGCCAGCAGTTCCCTTCTAGCGGGAGGGGGAGATACGCAGTATTTT. This rearrangement joins TRBV6-6 to TRBJ2-3; 12 positions agree with TRBD2. The CDR3 is 16 residues long. V was clipped by 4 bases and J by 5 bases; unmatched bases: 7. Germline V gene data show CDR1 as MNHNY and CDR2 as SVGAGI (reference sequence).

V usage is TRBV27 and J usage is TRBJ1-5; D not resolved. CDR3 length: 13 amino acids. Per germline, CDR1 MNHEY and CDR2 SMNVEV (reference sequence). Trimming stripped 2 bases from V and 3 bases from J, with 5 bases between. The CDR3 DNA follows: TGTGCCAGCAGTTTAGTTTACAATCAGCCCCAGCATTTT. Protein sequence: CASSLVYNQPQHF.